This is a list of T cell receptor beta chains from one sample in a study of T-cell memory formation after mild COVID-19. Each CDR3 protein is one row after TCRdb ran MiXCR on the 5' RACE reads. The sample lists about half a million distinct CDR3 sequences, 18% occurring once. The sequencing sample was made of PBMCs or a T cell subset sorted from them (not recorded which). The receptors were gathered from an adult woman who had mild COVID-19 (a few samples of this study predate the infection). Cell type and time point are not known. The CDR3 runs from the conserved cysteine through the conserved F or W. The D gene is left open where the match is weak. A row's size may be missing; if present it is once, few, many or a size class.

TRBV11-2	.	.	TRBJ2-1	TGTGCCAGCAGCTTAGATGGTTGGGAGCAGTTCTTC	CASSLDGWEQFF
TRBV6-5	.	few	TRBJ2-7	TGTGCCAGCAATAGAGGGGCCGACTACGAGCAGTACTTC	CASNRGADYEQYF
TRBV19	TRBD1	.	TRBJ2-7	TGTGCCAGTAGTTCCCCCGGTGGGACAGGGCTAGGCTACGAGCAGTACTTC	CASSSPGGTGLGYEQYF
TRBV5-1	.	.	TRBJ2-7	TGCGCCAGCAGCGTCTGGACTCACGGAGGCGAGCAGTACTTC	CASSVWTHGGEQYF
TRBV15	TRBD1	.	TRBJ1-1	TGTGCCACCAGCACAAACAGGGGAGAAGCTTTCTTT	CATSTNRGEAFF
TRBV27	.	few	TRBJ1-5	TGTGCCAGCAGTTTCGGGCGGACGAGCAATCAGCCCCAGCATTTT	CASSFGRTSNQPQHF
TRBV5-1	.	.	TRBJ2-7	TGCGCCAGCAGCTTGGACCGGCGCGGCGAGCAGTACTTC	CASSLDRRGEQYF
TRBV12-3/TRBV12-4	.	few	TRBJ2-3	TGTGCCAGCAGTACAGACCCTAGCACAGATACGCAGTATTTT	CASSTDPSTDTQYF
TRBV12-3/TRBV12-4	.	few	TRBJ1-6	TGTGCCAGCAGTTTATCCTCAGCAAAGACACCCCTCCACTTT	CASSLSSAKTPLHF
TRBV29-1	.	few	TRBJ1-2	TGCAGCGTTGAAGACACGCAGGGTGTCGACTATGGCTACACCTTC	CSVEDTQGVDYGYTF
TRBV11-2	.	many	TRBJ2-1	TGTGCCAGCAGCGCCAGGGGCGGGTTTTCCTACAATGAGCAGTTCTTC	CASSARGGFSYNEQFF
TRBV25-1	TRBD2	.	TRBJ2-1	TGTGCCAGCAGTGAAGCTAGCGGGAGGTCCAATGAGCAGTTCTTC	CASSEASGRSNEQFF
TRBV4-1	.	.	TRBJ2-6	TGCGCCAGCAGCCAAGCTGGACAACGTGGATCTGGGGCCAACGTCCTGACTTTC	CASSQAGQRGSGANVLTF
TRBV2	TRBD2	.	TRBJ2-2	TGTGCCAGCGTAACGGGACTAGCGGGGGCCGGGGAGCTGTTTTTT	CASVTGLAGAGELFF
TRBV7-2	.	.	TRBJ2-3	TGTGCCAGCAGCCCCATCCCATTTGGGCAGGGCACAGATACGCAGTATTTT	CASSPIPFGQGTDTQYF
TRBV5-5	TRBD2	few	TRBJ2-1	TGTGCCAGCAGCCGCGAACTAGCGGTATCCTACAATGAGCAGTTCTTC	CASSRELAVSYNEQFF
TRBV24-1	TRBD2	many	TRBJ2-7	TGTGCCACCAGTGACTCCGGGACTAGCCGGTACGAGCAGTACTTC	CATSDSGTSRYEQYF
TRBV10-3	.	few	TRBJ2-1	TGTGCCATCAGTGGGCAGGGGGGCTCCTACAATGAGCAGTTCTTC	CAISGQGGSYNEQFF
TRBV10-3	.	.	TRBJ2-6	TGTGCCATCAGTGAGGCGATCCGTGTCTCTGGGGCCAACGTCCTGACTTTC	CAISEAIRVSGANVLTF
TRBV4-1	.	.	TRBJ1-1	TGCGCCAGCAGCCAATTATGGGGGAACACTGAAGCTTTCTTT	CASSQLWGNTEAFF
TRBV2	TRBD1	few	TRBJ1-2	TGTGCCAGCAGACCCGGGACAGGGGTTGGCTACACCTTC	CASRPGTGVGYTF
TRBV20-1	.	few	TRBJ1-5	TGCAGTGTAAGAGGGCACAGAAATCAGCCCCAGCATTTT	CSVRGHRNQPQHF
TRBV6-5	.	.	TRBJ2-3	TGTGCCAGCAGATCCGGAACAGGGCGAGTCCGCACAGATACGCAGTATTTT	CASRSGTGRVRTDTQYF
TRBV29-1	.	.	TRBJ2-1	TGCAGCGTTGAAGAGGGTCCCGCCTCCTACAATGAGCAGTTCTTC	CSVEEGPASYNEQFF
TRBV29-1	.	.	TRBJ2-3	TGCAGCGTTCTAAACCCGGTCACAGATACGCAGTATTTT	CSVLNPVTDTQYF
TRBV6-2/TRBV6-3	.	.	TRBJ2-6	TGTGCCAGCAGTTACTCTAGGTTTGGGTCCGGGGCCAACGTCCTGACTTTC	CASSYSRFGSGANVLTF
TRBV7-9	TRBD1	.	TRBJ1-5	TGTGCCAGCAGCAGGACAGGAACGGGTAATCAGCCCCAGCATTTT	CASSRTGTGNQPQHF
TRBV5-5	TRBD1	few	TRBJ2-5	TGTGCCAGCAGCTCAACAGGGGCTCGAGAGACCCAGTACTTC	CASSSTGARETQYF
TRBV4-2	.	.	TRBJ2-3	TGTGCCAGCAGCCAAGATCCATTTAGCGGTAGCACAGATACGCAGTATTTT	CASSQDPFSGSTDTQYF
TRBV20-1	.	.	TRBJ1-2	TGCAGTGCTAGGCAGGACTCGGACTATGGCTACACCTTC	CSARQDSDYGYTF
TRBV7-6	TRBD1	.	TRBJ1-1	TGTGCCAGCAGCTTGGGGGAAAGGGACAGTCTTTTTTACACTGAAGCTTTCTTT	CASSLGERDSLFYTEAFF
TRBV11-2	.	few	TRBJ2-7	TGTGCCAGCAGCCCGCCGGGGGGGACAGGCTTCTACGAGCAGTACTTC	CASSPPGGTGFYEQYF
TRBV12-3/TRBV12-4	.	.	TRBJ1-2	TGTGCCAGCGGAATCGGCCCTTATGGCTACACCTTC	CASGIGPYGYTF
TRBV29-1	TRBD2	.	TRBJ2-7	TGCAGCGTTGGACTAGCGGGAGGGCCCGGTTACGAGCAGTACTTC	CSVGLAGGPGYEQYF
TRBV13	.	few	TRBJ1-1	TGTGCCAGCAGCAATGCAGGGAGGGCCCCGACTGAAGCTTTCTTT	CASSNAGRAPTEAFF
TRBV4-1	.	few	TRBJ2-7	TGCGCCAGCAGCCACGCCGGGGGCGAGCAGTACTTC	CASSHAGGEQYF
TRBV19	TRBD1	few	TRBJ1-5	TGTGCCAGTAGAAAGACAGGGGGCCTCAATCAGCCCCAGCATTTT	CASRKTGGLNQPQHF
TRBV5-1	.	few	TRBJ1-2	TGCGCCAGCAGCCCGGAGACGGCACGATATGGCTACACCTTC	CASSPETARYGYTF
TRBV5-4	TRBD1	.	TRBJ1-1	TGTGCCAGCAGCTTGGATTTCTGGCAGGGGGCCGAAGCTTTCTTT	CASSLDFWQGAEAFF
TRBV6-2/TRBV6-3	.	.	TRBJ2-1	TGTGCCAGCAGTTATCTGGGCTACAATGAGCAGTTCTTC	CASSYLGYNEQFF
TRBV10-3	TRBD1	many	TRBJ2-5	TGTGCCAGCGCTCTCGGACAGGCGGAGACCCAGTACTTC	CASALGQAETQYF
TRBV5-1	.	many	TRBJ1-5	TGCGCCAGCAGCACTGAGAGAAATCAGCCCCAGCATTTT	CASSTERNQPQHF
TRBV12-3/TRBV12-4	TRBD1	few	TRBJ1-3	TGTGCCAGCAGAATGGGGACAGGAGGAAACACCATATATTTT	CASRMGTGGNTIYF
TRBV2	TRBD1	few	TRBJ1-2	TGTGCCAGCAGTGAATCACAGGGGTACTATGGCTACACCTTC	CASSESQGYYGYTF
TRBV4-1	.	few	TRBJ2-2	TGCGCCAGCAGCCAAGATAGAGACATCAACACCGGGGAGCTGTTTTTT	CASSQDRDINTGELFF
TRBV10-3	TRBD2	few	TRBJ2-1	TGTGCCATCAGTCTAGCGGGCAACAATGAGCAGTTCTTC	CAISLAGNNEQFF
TRBV12-3/TRBV12-4	.	.	TRBJ2-1	TGTGCCAGCAGTTTATCCGTTTCGGGACTCGAGCAGTTCTTC	CASSLSVSGLEQFF
TRBV12-3/TRBV12-4	.	.	TRBJ2-3	TGTGCCAGCCTCGTACCAGGTTCAGATACGCAGTATTTT	CASLVPGSDTQYF
TRBV6-1	TRBD1	few	TRBJ2-7	TGTGCCAGCAGTGAAGCCGGGACAGGGTCCTACGAGCAGTACTTC	CASSEAGTGSYEQYF
TRBV5-1	.	many	TRBJ2-1	TGCGCCAGCAGCTTGGTGGACCGGAACAATGAGCAGTTCTTC	CASSLVDRNNEQFF
TRBV7-3	TRBD2	few	TRBJ2-7	TGTGCCAGCAGCCCGGGACTAGCGGGAGGTACCGAGCAGTACTTC	CASSPGLAGGTEQYF
TRBV7-6	.	.	TRBJ2-1	TGTGCCAGCAGCTTAGAAGGGGGACTTTCCATCCATGAGCAGTTCTTC	CASSLEGGLSIHEQFF
TRBV20-1	.	.	TRBJ1-1	TGCAGTGCTAGGGGCCCCCCGACGAACACTGAAGCTTTCTTT	CSARGPPTNTEAFF
TRBV5-1	TRBD2	.	TRBJ2-7	TGCGCCAGCAGCTTGGCCCAGGTTGGACTAGTAACCTACGAGCAGTACTTC	CASSLAQVGLVTYEQYF
TRBV20-1	.	few	TRBJ1-2	TGCAGTGCTAGAGGGGGCGCGCATGGCTACACCTTC	CSARGGAHGYTF
TRBV4-1	.	.	TRBJ2-7	TGCGCCAGCAGCCAAGATCGGGCCCAAGCCCCCTACGAGCAGTACTTC	CASSQDRAQAPYEQYF
TRBV5-1	.	many	TRBJ2-1	TGCGCCAGCAGCTTGGGGACAGTTAACAATGAGCAGTTCTTC	CASSLGTVNNEQFF
TRBV6-5	.	.	TRBJ1-2	TGTGCCAGCAGTTTGGGGTACCGGAACTATGGCTACACCTTC	CASSLGYRNYGYTF
TRBV27	.	few	TRBJ1-5	TGTGCCAGCAGTTCCCAGACAGGTCTTAGCAATCAGCCCCAGCATTTT	CASSSQTGLSNQPQHF